This TCR beta chain was identified during a study of human T cells and chemical hapten exposure. Overall study: Variability of per-sample TCR yields stemmed mainly from small differences in pooled library volume. Study-wide results and caveats: Versus controls, expanded TCRs had significantly more large CDR3 similarity clusters.

The CDR3 is 15 residues long. J lost 5 bases, V lost 5 bases, and 7 bases had no gene match. Germline loops: CDR1 LGHNA, CDR2 YSLEER. Each cDNA molecule in the library carried unique molecular identifiers. TCRdb reprocessed the RACE reads with MiXCR, giving one entry per CDR3 protein. The data show around 150,000 distinct CDR3 sequences, 25% to 30% seen once. In this sample, this clonotype turned up many times. Its target is unknown. Time point of the sample: patch test 3, about 24 weeks after DPC sensitization. Regarding treatment: therapeutic diphenylcyclopropenone sensitization with weekly scalp DPC.

The sequencing used whole blood, collected in connection with sensitization to the hapten diphenylcyclopropenone (DPC). The TCR sequence derives from a woman younger than 30 with alopecia areata. Some clones in this sample may be carry-over from other donors' samples. The V call is TRBV4-3, the J call TRBJ2-2, with TRBD1 matching over 8 bases. CDR3 DNA sequence: TGCGCCAGCAGCTCACGACAGGGGCGTACCGGGGAGCTGTTTTTT. It specifies CASSSRQGRTGELFF.